This T cell receptor beta chain emerged from a study of blood T cell repertoires in COVID-19. Data came from immunoSEQ multiplex PCR; TCRdb stores just in-frame clones and leaves some out. The profile shows 150,000 or so clones, roughly 76% of them singletons. The CDR3 has 15 residues. The germline V gene has CDR1 LNHDA and CDR2 SQIVND (reference sequence). V lost 8 bases, J lost 2 bases, and 17 bases lay in between. This clonotype originated in a human donor with acute or convalescent COVID-19. The donor label of this sample is uncertain. Sequenced input: peripheral blood. The rearrangement joins TRBV19 to TRBJ2-3, with TRBD2 as a possible D gene (6 bases). Here the CDR3 reads CASAPLRGITDTQYF. As DNA, the CDR3 is TGTGCCAGTGCCCCTTTACGGGGGATCACAGATACGCAGTATTTT.